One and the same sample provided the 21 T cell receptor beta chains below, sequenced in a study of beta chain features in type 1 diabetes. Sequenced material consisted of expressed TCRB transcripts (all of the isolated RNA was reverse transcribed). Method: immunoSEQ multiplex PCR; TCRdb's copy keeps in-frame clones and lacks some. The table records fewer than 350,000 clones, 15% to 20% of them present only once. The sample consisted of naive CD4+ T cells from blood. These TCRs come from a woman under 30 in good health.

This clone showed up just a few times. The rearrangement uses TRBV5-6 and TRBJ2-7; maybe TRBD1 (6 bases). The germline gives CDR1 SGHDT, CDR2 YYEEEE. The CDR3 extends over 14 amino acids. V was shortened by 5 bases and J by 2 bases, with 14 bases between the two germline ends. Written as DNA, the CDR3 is TGTGCCAGCAGACAAACCGGGACAACCTACGAGCAGTACTTC. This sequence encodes CASRQTGTTYEQYF.

The CDR3 DNA is TGTGCCAGCAGTGATCTGGGGCTCTATGGCTACACCTTC. Encoded protein: CASSDLGLYGYTF. This chain connects TRBV2 to TRBJ1-2; D perhaps matches TRBD1 (5 bases). The V end was cut by 3 bases, the J end by 4 bases, with 9 bases between. Germline CDR1 SNHLY, CDR2 FYNNEI. The CDR3 has 13 amino acids.

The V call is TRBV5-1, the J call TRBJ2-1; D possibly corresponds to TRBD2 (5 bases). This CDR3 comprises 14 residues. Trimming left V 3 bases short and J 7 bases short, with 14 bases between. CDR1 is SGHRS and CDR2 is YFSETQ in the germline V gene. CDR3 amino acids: CASSWGPSGNEQFF. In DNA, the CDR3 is TGCGCCAGCAGCTGGGGTCCCTCGGGAAATGAGCAGTTCTTC. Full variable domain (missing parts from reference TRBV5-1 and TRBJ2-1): KAGVTQTPRYLIKTRGQQVTLSCSPISGHRSVSWYQQTPGQGLQFLFEYFSETQRNKGNFPGRFSGRQFSNSRSEMNVSTLELGDSALYLCASSWGPSGNEQFFGPGTRLTVL.

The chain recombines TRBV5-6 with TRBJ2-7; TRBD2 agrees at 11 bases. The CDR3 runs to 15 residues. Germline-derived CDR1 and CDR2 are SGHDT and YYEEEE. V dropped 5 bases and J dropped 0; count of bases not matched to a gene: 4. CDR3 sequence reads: CASRLAGASSYEQYF. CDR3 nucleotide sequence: TGTGCCAGCAGACTAGCGGGAGCGAGCTCCTACGAGCAGTACTTC.

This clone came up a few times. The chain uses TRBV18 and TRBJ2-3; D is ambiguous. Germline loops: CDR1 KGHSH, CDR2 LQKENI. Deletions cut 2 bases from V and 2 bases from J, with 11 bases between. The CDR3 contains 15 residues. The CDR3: CASSPLAEYTDTQYF. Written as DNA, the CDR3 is TGTGCCAGCTCACCATTGGCGGAGTACACAGATACGCAGTATTTT.

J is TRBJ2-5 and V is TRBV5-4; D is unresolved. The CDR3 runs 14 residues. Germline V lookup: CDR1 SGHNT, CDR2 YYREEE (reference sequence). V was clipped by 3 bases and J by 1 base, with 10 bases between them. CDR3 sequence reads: CASSSGTVQETQYF. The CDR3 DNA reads TGTGCCAGCAGCTCCGGTACAGTCCAAGAGACCCAGTACTTC.

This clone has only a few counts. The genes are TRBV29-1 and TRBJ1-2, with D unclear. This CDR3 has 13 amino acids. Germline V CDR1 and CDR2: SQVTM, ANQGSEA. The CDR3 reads CRNHSGLDYGYTF. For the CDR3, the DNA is TGCAGGAATCACTCGGGTCTCGACTATGGCTACACCTTC.

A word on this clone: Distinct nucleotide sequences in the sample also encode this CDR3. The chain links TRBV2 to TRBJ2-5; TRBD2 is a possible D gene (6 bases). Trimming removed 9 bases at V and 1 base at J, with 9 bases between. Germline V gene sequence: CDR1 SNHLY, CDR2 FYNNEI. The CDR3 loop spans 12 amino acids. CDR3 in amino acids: CASRDSQETQYF. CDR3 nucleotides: TGTGCCAGTCGGGACTCCCAAGAGACCCAGTACTTC.

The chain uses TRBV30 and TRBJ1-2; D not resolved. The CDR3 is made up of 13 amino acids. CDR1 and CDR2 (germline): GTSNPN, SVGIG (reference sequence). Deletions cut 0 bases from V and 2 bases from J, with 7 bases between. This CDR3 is CAWSVGENYGYTF. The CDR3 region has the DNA TGTGCCTGGAGTGTAGGAGAAAACTATGGCTACACCTTC.

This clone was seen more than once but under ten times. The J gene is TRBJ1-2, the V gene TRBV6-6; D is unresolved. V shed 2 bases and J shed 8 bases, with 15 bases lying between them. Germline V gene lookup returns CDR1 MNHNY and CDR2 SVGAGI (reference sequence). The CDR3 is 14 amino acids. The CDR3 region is CASSYGRSMEGYTF. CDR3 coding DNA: TGTGCCAGCAGTTACGGCAGATCTATGGAGGGCTACACCTTC.

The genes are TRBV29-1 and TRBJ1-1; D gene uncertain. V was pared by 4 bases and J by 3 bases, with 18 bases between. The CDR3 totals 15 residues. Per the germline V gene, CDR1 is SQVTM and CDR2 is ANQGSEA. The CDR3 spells CSVASYSSGYTEAFF. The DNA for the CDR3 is TGCAGCGTTGCCTCCTACAGTTCGGGGTACACTGAAGCTTTCTTT.

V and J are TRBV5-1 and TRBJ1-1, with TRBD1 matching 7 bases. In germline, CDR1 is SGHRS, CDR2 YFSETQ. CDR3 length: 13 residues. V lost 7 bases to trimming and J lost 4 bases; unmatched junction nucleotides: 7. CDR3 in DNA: TGCGCCAGCTTGAGACAGGGAAGCACTGAAGCTTTCTTT. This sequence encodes CASLRQGSTEAFF.

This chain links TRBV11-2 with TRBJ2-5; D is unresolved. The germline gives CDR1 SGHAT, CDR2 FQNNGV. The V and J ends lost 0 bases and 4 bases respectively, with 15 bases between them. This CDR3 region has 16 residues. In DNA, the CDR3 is TGTGCCAGCAGCTTAGAGCCGTCGGTTGGGCGAGAGACCCAGTACTTC. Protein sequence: CASSLEPSVGRETQYF.

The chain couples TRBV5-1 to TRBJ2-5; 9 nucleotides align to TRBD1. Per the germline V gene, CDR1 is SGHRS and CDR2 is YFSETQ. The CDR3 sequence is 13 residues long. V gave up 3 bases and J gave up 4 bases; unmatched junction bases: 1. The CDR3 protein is CASSWGQGETQYF. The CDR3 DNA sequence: TGCGCCAGCAGCTGGGGACAGGGAGAGACCCAGTACTTC.

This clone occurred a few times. The CDR3 nucleotides are TGCGCCAGCAGCCAAGAAGGGACTAGCGGCGCCTCTGGCACCGGGGAGCTGTTTTTT. Residues: CASSQEGTSGASGTGELFF. The V call is TRBV4-3, the J call TRBJ2-2, with 11 bases matching TRBD2. Germline CDR1 LGHNA, CDR2 YSLEER. The CDR3 runs to 19 residues. J gave up 4 bases and V 0 bases, and 10 bases lay outside the gene matches.

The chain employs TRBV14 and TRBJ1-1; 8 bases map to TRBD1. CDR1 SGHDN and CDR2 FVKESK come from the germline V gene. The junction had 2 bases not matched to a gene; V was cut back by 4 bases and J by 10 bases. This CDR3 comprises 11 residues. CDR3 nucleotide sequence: TGTGCCAGCAGCCTGGGACAGGTAGCTTTCTTT. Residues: CASSLGQVAFF.

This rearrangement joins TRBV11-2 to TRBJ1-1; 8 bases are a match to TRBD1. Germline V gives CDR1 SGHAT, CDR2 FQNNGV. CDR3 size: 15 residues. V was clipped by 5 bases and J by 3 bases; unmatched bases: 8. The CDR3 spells CASSPRIQGDTEAFF. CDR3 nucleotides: TGTGCCAGCAGCCCTCGGATACAGGGGGACACTGAAGCTTTCTTT.

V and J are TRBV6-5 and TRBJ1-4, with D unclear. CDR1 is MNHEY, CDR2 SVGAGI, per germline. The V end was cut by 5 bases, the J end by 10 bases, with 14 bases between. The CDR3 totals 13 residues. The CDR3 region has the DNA TGTGCCAGCAGTCAACGCCTGGAGGGAAAACTGTTTTTT. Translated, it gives CASSQRLEGKLFF.

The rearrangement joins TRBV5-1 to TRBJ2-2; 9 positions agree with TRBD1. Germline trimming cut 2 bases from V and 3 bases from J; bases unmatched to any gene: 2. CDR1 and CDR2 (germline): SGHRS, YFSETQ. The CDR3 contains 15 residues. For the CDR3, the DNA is TGCGCCAGCAGCTTTGGGGACAGGGACACCGGGGAGCTGTTTTTT. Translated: CASSFGDRDTGELFF.

The CDR3 sequence: CASSRERRTGPYEQYF. The CDR3 DNA follows: TGTGCCAGCAGCCGAGAAAGAAGGACAGGGCCATACGAGCAGTACTTC. V usage is TRBV4-2 and J usage is TRBJ2-7, with 8 bases aligning to TRBD1. The CDR3 covers 16 residues. J was trimmed by 4 bases and V by 4 bases; bases with no gene match: 12. Germline V gene data show CDR1 as LGHNA and CDR2 as YNFKEQ.

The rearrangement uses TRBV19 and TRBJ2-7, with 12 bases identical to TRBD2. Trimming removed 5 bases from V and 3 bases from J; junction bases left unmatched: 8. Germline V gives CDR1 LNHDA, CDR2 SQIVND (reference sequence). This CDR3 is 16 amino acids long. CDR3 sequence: CASSLPGLAGIYEQYF. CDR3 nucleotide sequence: TGTGCCAGTAGTCTCCCCGGACTAGCGGGGATCTACGAGCAGTACTTC.